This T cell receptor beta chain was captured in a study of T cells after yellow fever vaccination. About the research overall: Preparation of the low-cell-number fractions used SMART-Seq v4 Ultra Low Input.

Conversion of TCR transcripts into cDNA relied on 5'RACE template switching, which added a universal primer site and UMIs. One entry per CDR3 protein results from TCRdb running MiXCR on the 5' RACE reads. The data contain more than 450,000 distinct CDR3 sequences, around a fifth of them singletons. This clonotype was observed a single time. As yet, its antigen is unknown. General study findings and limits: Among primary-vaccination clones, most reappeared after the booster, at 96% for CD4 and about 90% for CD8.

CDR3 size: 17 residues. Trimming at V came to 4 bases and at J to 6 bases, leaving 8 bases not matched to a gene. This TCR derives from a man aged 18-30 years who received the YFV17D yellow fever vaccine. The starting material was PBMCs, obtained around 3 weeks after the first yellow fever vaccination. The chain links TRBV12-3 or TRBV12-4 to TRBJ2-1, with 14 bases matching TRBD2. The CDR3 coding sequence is TGTGCCAGCAGTTCCGGGACTAGCGGGGGAAAATCCAATGAGCAGTTCTTC. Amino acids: CASSSGTSGGKSNEQFF.